Listed here are 7 T cell receptor beta chains from one sample, sequenced in a study of T-cell reconstitution after alpha-beta-depleted transplantation in children. Unique molecular identifiers were incorporated during preparation of the TCRbeta library. Via MiXCR, TCRdb re-called the PCR reads, giving one row per CDR3 protein. The sample records a few hundred thousand distinct CDR3 sequences, around 13% being singletons. This sample comprised PBMCs from the stem cell graft donor, obtained from the stem cell graft. The receptor set was obtained from a human donor who donated a stem cell graft to a child with combined immunodeficiency.

The CDR3 here is CASSQVAPPFPRQGLAKNIQYF. CDR3 sequence (DNA): TGTGCCAGCAGCCAAGTGGCCCCCCCTTTCCCTAGGCAGGGACTAGCCAAAAACATTCAGTACTTC. J is TRBJ2-4 and V is TRBV3-1; D possibly corresponds to TRBD2 (6 bases). V was shortened by 1 base and J by 0 bases, with 28 bases between the two germline ends. The CDR3 has 22 amino acids. Germline loops: CDR1 LGHDT, CDR2 YNNKEL (reference sequence).

This clonotype was observed a handful of times. J is TRBJ2-2 and V is TRBV19, with 12 bases that match TRBD2. V shed 8 bases and J 6 bases; nucleotides not matched to a gene: 4. CDR1 is LNHDA, CDR2 SQIVND, per germline (reference sequence). The length of the CDR3 is 14 residues. CDR3 region: CASRGTSGSGELFF. CDR3 bases: TGTGCCAGTCGCGGGACTAGCGGGTCCGGGGAGCTGTTTTTT.

This clonotype has a count of ten or more. The chain employs TRBV4-3 and TRBJ2-1; 8 positions agree with TRBD2. The junction had 2 bases not matched to a gene; V was cut back by 4 bases and J by 0 bases. The germline gives CDR1 LGHNA, CDR2 YSLEER. This CDR3 has 15 amino acids. The CDR3 region is CASSPGGGSYNEQFF. The CDR3, as DNA: TGCGCCAGCAGCCCCGGGGGGGGCTCCTACAATGAGCAGTTCTTC.

This clonotype appeared a few times. The chain employs TRBV29-1 and TRBJ1-1, with D unclear. There are 14 residues in the CDR3. V lost 6 bases to trimming and J lost 1 base, with 15 bases between them. CDR1 and CDR2 (germline): SQVTM, ANQGSEA. The CDR3 region is CSVARVAQNTEAFF. CDR3 bases: TGCAGCGTCGCTAGGGTAGCCCAGAACACTGAAGCTTTCTTT. The variable domain in full, with the rest retrieved from reference TRBV29-1 and TRBJ1-1, is SAVISQKPSRDICQRGTSLTIQCQVDSQVTMMFWYRQQPGQSLTLIATANQGSEATYESGFVIDKFPISRPNLTFSTLTVSNMSPEDSSIYLCSVARVAQNTEAFFGQGTRLTVV.

This clonotype was seen only a few times. The V call is TRBV12-3 or TRBV12-4, the J call TRBJ1-6; 12 bases line up with TRBD1. The CDR3 has 16 residues. J lost 7 bases, V lost 6 bases, and 7 bases had no gene match. CDR3 DNA sequence: TGTGCCAGCAGCGACACCGGGACAGGGGGCAATTCACCCCTCCACTTT. This translates into CASSDTGTGGNSPLHF.

This clonotype has at least ten counts. CDR3 DNA sequence: TGCGCCAGCAGCCAAGTGGGCAATATGCAAGAGACCCAGTACTTC. Translated: CASSQVGNMQETQYF. The V gene is TRBV4-3, the J gene TRBJ2-5; D gene ambiguous. Trimming took 1 base from V and 2 from J, leaving 11 bases between them. The germline CDR1 and CDR2 sequences are LGHNA and YSLEER. CDR3 length: 15 amino acids.

This clonotype was seen a few times. This chain uses TRBV4-3 with TRBJ2-7, with 8 bases matching TRBD1. V gave up 4 bases and J gave up 0 bases; unmatched junction bases: 8. The CDR3 is 16 amino acids. CDR1 and CDR2 from the germline V gene are LGHNA and YSLEER. CDR3: CASSPEAGGFSYEQYF. The DNA for the CDR3 is TGCGCCAGCAGCCCCGAGGCAGGGGGCTTCTCCTACGAGCAGTACTTC.